This TCR beta chain was obtained from a study of cytomegalovirus exposure and HLA in healthy donors. This clone was picked up a small number of times. Germline CDR1 reads MGHRA; CDR2 reads YSYEKL. This CDR3 has 12 amino acids. V dropped 5 bases and J dropped 5 bases, with 9 bases sitting between them. Use of 60 Vbeta and 13 Jbeta primers characterized the PCR. The assay was immunoSEQ multiplex PCR, and TCRdb's table has in-frame clones only and misses some. The data contain 50,000 or so clones, 55% to 85% of them singletons. The chain recombines TRBV4-1 with TRBJ1-1, with D tentatively TRBD1 (5 bases). Sample: PBMCs. This sequence was found in a woman aged 50 to 60 in good health and CMV-seronegative. The CDR3 spells CASSGAGTEAFF. CDR3 nucleotides: TGCGCCAGCAGCGGGGCAGGGACTGAAGCTTTCTTT.